This TCR beta chain was profiled in a study of response to subunit inactivated influenza vaccine. Points from the study as a whole: Seasonal influenza vaccination, on each occasion, was suggested by the authors to recruit few new T cells.

TCRdb reprocessed the RT-PCR reads with MiXCR, giving one entry per CDR3 protein. The data hold about 780,000 distinct CDR3 sequences, with approximately 18% observed a single time. This clonotype appeared a few times. Its antigen remains unidentified. One junction end does not reproduce the germline sequence, and a read error may be involved. The sample here was PBMCs from blood, taken more than 4 days after vaccination. The clonotype comes from a man aged 45-65 years who received an inactivated influenza vaccine.

CDR3 nucleotides: TGTGCCAGCAGTTTGTTCCCTTACGGGACTTTCTCGTTC. This gives the protein CASSLFPYGTFSF. The chain recombines TRBV12-3 or TRBV12-4 with TRBJ2-7; maybe TRBD2 (6 bases). The CDR3 totals 13 residues.